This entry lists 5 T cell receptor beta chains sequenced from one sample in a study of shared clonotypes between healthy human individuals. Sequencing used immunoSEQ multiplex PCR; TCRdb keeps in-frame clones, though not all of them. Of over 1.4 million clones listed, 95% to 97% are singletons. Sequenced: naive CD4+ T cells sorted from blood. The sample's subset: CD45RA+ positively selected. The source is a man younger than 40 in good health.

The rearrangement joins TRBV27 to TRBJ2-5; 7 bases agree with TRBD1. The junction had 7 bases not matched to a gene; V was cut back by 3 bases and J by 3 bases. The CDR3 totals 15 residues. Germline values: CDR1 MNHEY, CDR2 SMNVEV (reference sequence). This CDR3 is CASSLSIDREETQYF. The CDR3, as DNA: TGTGCCAGCAGTTTGTCCATCGACAGGGAAGAGACCCAGTACTTC.

The CDR3 is CASKDGTGGLGYEQYF. Written as DNA, the CDR3 is TGTGCCAGCAAGGACGGGACAGGGGGCCTCGGGTACGAGCAGTACTTC. The chain couples TRBV5-4 to TRBJ2-7; 12 bases map to TRBD1. The CDR3 loop spans 16 amino acids. The ends lost 6 bases at V and 4 bases at J; junction bases unmatched: 11. From germline, CDR1 is SGHNT and CDR2 YYREEE (reference sequence).

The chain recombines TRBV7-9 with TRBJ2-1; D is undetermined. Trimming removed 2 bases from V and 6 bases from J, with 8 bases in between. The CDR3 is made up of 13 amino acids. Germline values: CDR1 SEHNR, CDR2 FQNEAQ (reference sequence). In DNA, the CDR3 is TGTGCCAGCAGCTTATTACTAACCAATGAGCAGTTCTTC. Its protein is CASSLLLTNEQFF.

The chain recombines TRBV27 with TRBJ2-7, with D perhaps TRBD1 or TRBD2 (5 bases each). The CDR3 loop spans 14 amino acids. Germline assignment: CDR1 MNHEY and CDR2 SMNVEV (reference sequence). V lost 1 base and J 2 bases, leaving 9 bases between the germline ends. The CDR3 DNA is TGTGCCAGCAGTTTATTTGGGACGCCCTACGAGCAGTACTTC. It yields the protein CASSLFGTPYEQYF.

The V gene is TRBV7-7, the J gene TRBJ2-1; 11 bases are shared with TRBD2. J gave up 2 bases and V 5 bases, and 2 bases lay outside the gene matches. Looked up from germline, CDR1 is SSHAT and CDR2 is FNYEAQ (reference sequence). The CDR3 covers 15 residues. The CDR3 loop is CASSLLAGAYNEQFF. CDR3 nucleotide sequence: TGTGCCAGCAGCCTACTAGCGGGGGCCTACAATGAGCAGTTCTTC. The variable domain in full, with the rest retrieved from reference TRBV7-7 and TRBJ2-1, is GAGVSQSPRYKVTKRGQDVTLRCDPISSHATLYWYQQALGQGPEFLTYFNYEAQPDKSGLPSDRFSAERPEGSISTLTIQRTEQRDSAMYRCASSLLAGAYNEQFFGPGTRLTVL.